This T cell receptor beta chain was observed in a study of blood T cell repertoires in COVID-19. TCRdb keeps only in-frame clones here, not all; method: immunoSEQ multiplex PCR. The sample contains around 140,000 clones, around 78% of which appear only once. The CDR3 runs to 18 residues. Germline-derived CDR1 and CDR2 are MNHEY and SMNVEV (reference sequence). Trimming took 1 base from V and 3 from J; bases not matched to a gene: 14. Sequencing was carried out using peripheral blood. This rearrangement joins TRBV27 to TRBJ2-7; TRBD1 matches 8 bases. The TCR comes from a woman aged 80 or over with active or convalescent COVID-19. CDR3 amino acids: CASSLWVFGQGSIYEQYF. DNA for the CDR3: TGTGCCAGCAGTTTATGGGTGTTCGGACAGGGTAGTATCTACGAGCAGTACTTC.